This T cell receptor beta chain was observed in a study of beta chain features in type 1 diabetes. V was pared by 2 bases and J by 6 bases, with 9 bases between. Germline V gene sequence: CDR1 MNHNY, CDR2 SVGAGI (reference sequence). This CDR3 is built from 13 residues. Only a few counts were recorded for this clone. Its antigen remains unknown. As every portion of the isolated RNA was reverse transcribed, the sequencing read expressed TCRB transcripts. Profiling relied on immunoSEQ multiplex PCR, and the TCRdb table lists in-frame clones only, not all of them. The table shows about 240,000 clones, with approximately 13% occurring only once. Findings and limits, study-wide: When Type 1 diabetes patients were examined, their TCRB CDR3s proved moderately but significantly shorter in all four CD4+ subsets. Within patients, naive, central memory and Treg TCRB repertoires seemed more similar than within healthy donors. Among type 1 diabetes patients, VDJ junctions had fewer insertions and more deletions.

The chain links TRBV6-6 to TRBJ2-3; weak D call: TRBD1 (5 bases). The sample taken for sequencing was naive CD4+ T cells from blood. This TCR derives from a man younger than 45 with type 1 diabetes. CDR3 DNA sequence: TGTGCCAGCAGTTACAGCAGGGCGGATACGCAGTATTTT. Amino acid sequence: CASSYSRADTQYF.